This TCR beta chain was sequenced during a study of cytomegalovirus exposure and HLA in healthy donors. The study, taken as a whole, reports: In vitro checks showed that a few CMV-associated chains really do target CMV antigens. Most TCR sequences were uncommon, yet certain public TCRs appeared in many donors.

Details on this clone: Its antigen is unidentified.

Germline V gene sequence: CDR1 KGHSH, CDR2 LQKENI. V lost 3 bases and J lost 8, with 8 bases in between. CDR3 length: 12 amino acids. Sequenced by immunoSEQ multiplex PCR; TCRdb stores in-frame clones only, minus some. The sample yields some 270,000 clones, about 86% seen once. Material for sequencing was PBMCs. This TCR was sampled from a woman aged 18-29 years in good health and CMV-seronegative. The chain has TRBV18 and TRBJ2-1, with a weak D call TRBD2 (5 bases). CDR3 in amino acids: CASSPGSYEQFF. CDR3 DNA sequence: TGTGCCAGCTCACCGGGGAGCTATGAGCAGTTCTTC.